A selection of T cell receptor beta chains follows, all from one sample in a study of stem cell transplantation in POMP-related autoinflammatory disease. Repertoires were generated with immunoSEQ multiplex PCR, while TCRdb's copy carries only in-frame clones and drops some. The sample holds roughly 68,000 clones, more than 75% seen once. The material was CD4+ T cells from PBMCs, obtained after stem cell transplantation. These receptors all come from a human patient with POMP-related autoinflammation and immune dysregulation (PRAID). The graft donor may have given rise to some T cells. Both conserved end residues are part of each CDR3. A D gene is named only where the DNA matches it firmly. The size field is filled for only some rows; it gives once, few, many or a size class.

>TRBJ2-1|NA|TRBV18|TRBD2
CASSQTSGGGAEQFF
TGTGCCAGCTCACAAACTAGCGGGGGTGGCGCTGAGCAGTTCTTC
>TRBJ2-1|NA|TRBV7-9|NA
CASSYPTTGDEQFF
TGTGCCAGCAGCTACCCGACTACGGGGGATGAGCAGTTCTTC
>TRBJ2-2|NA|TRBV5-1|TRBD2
CASSLRGLAGDLYTGELFF
TGCGCCAGCAGCCTACGTGGACTAGCGGGGGACCTTTACACCGGGGAGCTGTTTTTT
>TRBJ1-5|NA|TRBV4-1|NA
CASSQVERRGLFRNQPQHF
TGCGCCAGCAGCCAAGTAGAGCGGAGGGGCCTTTTCCGCAATCAGCCCCAGCATTTT
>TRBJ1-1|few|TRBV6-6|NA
CASSQARPAEAFF
TGTGCCAGCAGTCAAGCCCGGCCCGCTGAAGCTTTCTTT
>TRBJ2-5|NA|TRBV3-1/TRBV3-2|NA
CASSQGETQYF
TGTGCCAGCAGCCAAGGGGAGACCCAGTACTTC
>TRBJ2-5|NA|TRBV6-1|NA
CASSESLPLASRIETQYF
TGTGCCAGCAGTGAATCCTTGCCATTAGCTAGTCGAATAGAGACCCAGTACTTC
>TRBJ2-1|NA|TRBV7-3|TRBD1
CASSPDREVVNEQFF
TGTGCCAGCAGCCCGGACAGGGAAGTGGTAAATGAGCAGTTCTTC
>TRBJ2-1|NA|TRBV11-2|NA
CASSTFQGQAYNEQFF
TGTGCCAGCAGCACGTTTCAAGGACAAGCCTACAATGAGCAGTTCTTC
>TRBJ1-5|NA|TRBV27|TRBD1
CASSRGTGGQPQHF
TGTGCCAGCAGTAGGGGGACAGGGGGTCAGCCCCAGCATTTT
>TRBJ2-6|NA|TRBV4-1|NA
CASSQDLGSSGANVLTF
TGCGCCAGCAGCCAAGATCTGGGAAGCTCTGGGGCCAACGTCCTGACTTTC
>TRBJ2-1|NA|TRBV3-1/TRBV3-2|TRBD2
CASSQDRRGRLAGTGEFF
TGTGCCAGCAGCCAAGATAGGCGTGGAAGACTAGCGGGAACTGGTGAGTTCTTC
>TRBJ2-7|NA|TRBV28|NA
CASRTTEYYEQYF
TGTGCCAGCAGGACTACCGAATACTACGAGCAGTACTTC
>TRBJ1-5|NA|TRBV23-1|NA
CASSQSPMGHQPQHF
TGCGCCAGCAGTCAATCGCCGATGGGGCATCAGCCCCAGCATTTT
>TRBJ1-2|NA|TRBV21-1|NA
CASSKSRGGAFGYTF
TGTGCCAGCAGCAAGTCGCGAGGGGGCGCTTTTGGCTACACCTTC
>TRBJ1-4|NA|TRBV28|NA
CASSLTGFDEKLFF
TGTGCCAGCAGCCTTACAGGGTTTGATGAAAAACTGTTTTTT
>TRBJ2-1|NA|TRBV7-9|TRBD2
CASSPDGGSSYNEQFF
TGTGCCAGCAGCCCGGACGGGGGGAGCTCCTACAATGAGCAGTTCTTC
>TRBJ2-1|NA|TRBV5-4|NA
CASLGSYNEQFF
TGTGCCAGTCTGGGGTCCTACAATGAGCAGTTCTTC
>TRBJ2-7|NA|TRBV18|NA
CASSPSGLPYEQYF
TGTGCCAGCTCACCCTCCGGCCTGCCCTACGAGCAGTACTTC
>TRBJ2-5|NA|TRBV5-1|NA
CASSLAGSRQETQYF
TGCGCCAGCAGCTTGGCGGGGTCCCGCCAAGAGACCCAGTACTTC
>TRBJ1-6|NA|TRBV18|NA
CASSPADVVSPLHF
TGTGCCAGCTCACCCGCAGATGTCGTTTCACCCCTCCACTTT
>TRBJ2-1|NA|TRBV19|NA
CASNNRPGYNEQFF
TGTGCCAGTAACAACCGCCCGGGTTACAATGAGCAGTTCTTC
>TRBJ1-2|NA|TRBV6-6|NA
CASVPGRGPRAYGYTF
TGTGCCAGCGTACCCGGTAGGGGACCACGAGCCTATGGCTACACCTTC
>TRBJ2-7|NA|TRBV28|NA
CASTSGAFRDGSYEQYF
TGTGCCAGCACCTCAGGAGCTTTCAGGGACGGATCCTACGAGCAGTACTTC
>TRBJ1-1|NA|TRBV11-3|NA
CASSQEGWTEAFF
TGTGCCAGCAGCCAAGAAGGCTGGACTGAAGCTTTCTTT
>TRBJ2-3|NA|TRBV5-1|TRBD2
CASSLELAGATQYF
TGCGCCAGCAGCTTGGAACTAGCGGGGGCTACGCAGTATTTT
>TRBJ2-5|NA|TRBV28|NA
CASSDNDWKSQETQYF
TGTGCCAGCAGCGACAACGACTGGAAATCGCAAGAGACCCAGTACTTC
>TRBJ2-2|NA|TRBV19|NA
CASSPRGRTGELFF
TGTGCCAGTAGCCCCCGTGGGCGGACCGGGGAGCTGTTTTTT
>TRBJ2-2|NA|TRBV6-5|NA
CASTLSLPNTGELFF
TGTGCCAGCACCCTAAGTCTACCGAACACCGGGGAGCTGTTTTTT
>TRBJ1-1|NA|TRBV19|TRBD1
CASSIPRDRANTEAFF
TGTGCCAGTAGTATACCCCGGGACAGGGCGAACACTGAAGCTTTCTTT
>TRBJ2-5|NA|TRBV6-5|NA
CASSSGTKTQYF
TGTGCCAGCAGTTCCGGGACGAAGACCCAGTACTTC
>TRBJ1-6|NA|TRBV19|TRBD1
CASRSGQGLNSPLHF
TGTGCCAGTAGGTCGGGACAGGGACTAAATTCACCCCTCCACTTT
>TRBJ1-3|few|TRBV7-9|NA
CASSPGFGNTIYF
TGTGCCAGCAGCCCAGGGTTCGGAAACACCATATATTTT
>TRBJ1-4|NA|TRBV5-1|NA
CASSLDQAGEKLFF
TGCGCCAGCAGCTTGGACCAGGCAGGGGAAAAACTGTTTTTT
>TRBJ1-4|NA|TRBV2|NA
CASGGTTNEKLFF
TGTGCCAGCGGGGGAACAACTAATGAAAAACTGTTTTTT
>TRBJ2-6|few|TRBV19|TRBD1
CATKDRGNTGANVLTF
TGTGCCACAAAAGACAGGGGGAATACTGGGGCCAACGTCCTGACTTTC
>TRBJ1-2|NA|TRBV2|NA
CASSDRTEFYYGYTF
TGTGCCAGCAGTGACCGGACGGAATTCTACTATGGCTACACCTTC
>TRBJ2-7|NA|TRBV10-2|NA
CAIRRSGSYEQYF
TGCGCCATCCGGCGGAGTGGGAGCTACGAGCAGTACTTC
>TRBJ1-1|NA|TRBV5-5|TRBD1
CASSLGQGGTEAFF
TGTGCCAGCAGCTTAGGACAGGGGGGCACTGAAGCTTTCTTT
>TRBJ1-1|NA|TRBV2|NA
CASSETLTADDTEAFF
TGTGCCAGCAGTGAAACCCTGACGGCGGATGACACTGAAGCTTTCTTT